This TCR beta chain was obtained from a study of cytomegalovirus exposure and HLA in healthy donors. Whole-study findings and limits: Published work reported that the classifier diagnosed cytomegalovirus status with high specificity and sensitivity.

13 Jbeta primers and 60 Vbeta primers were used for the PCR. Only in-frame clones appear in the TCRdb table, and some are missing; sequencing was by immunoSEQ multiplex PCR. The table records around 230,000 clones, 85% of them present only once. Trimming removed 4 bases at V and 6 bases at J, with 14 bases between. Germline V gives CDR1 SGHAT, CDR2 FQNNGV. The CDR3 is 14 residues long. About this clone: The antigen is not known.

The TCR sequence derives from a girl aged 2-10 years in good health and CMV-seronegative. Sequences were obtained from PBMCs. The chain is built from TRBV11-2 and TRBJ2-3; D uncertain. In nucleotides, the CDR3 is TGTGCCAGCAGCTCCCGCCGACTTTCGGATACGCAGTATTTT. As protein: CASSSRRLSDTQYF.